This T cell receptor (beta chain) emerged from a study of blood T cell repertoires in COVID-19. Authors' analysis steps: Counts of nucleated cells, estimated from reference gene primer amplification, were obtained. Profiling relied on immunoSEQ multiplex PCR, and the TCRdb table lists in-frame clones only, not all of them. D and trimming were read from the DNA, whereas the V and J calls and clone size are those reported in that table. The data contain over 250,000 clones, around 83% of them seen just once; the ten biggest clones take up approximately 5%. Per germline, CDR1 LGHNT and CDR2 FRNRAP. With V trimmed by 3 bases and J by 8 bases, 6 bases remained unmatched. The CDR3 consists of 14 residues.

The source material was PBMCs or T cells enriched from blood (not recorded which). The chain joins TRBV12-5 to TRBJ2-1; 8 bases are shared with TRBD2. This TCR came from a man aged 40-49 years who had been exposed to COVID-19. The DNA for the CDR3 is TGTGCTAGTGGTTTAGCGGGAGAAGTCGATGAGCAGTTCTTC. Translation gives CASGLAGEVDEQFF.